The text below deals with one T cell receptor beta chain. These data belong to a study of blood T cell repertoires in COVID-19. On the study more broadly: The United States, Italy and Spain supplied acute and convalescent COVID-19 samples.

Per the original methods: The assay estimated nucleated cells by amplifying reference gene primers. Assay: immunoSEQ multiplex PCR; the TCRdb copy retains only in-frame clones and omits some. D and trimming come from the DNA, and the V and J calls and clone size come from that table. Of around 150,000 clones in the sample, about 88% were seen once. V was clipped by 3 bases and J by 4 bases, with 15 bases between them. The CDR3 has 15 amino acids. Germline V gene data show CDR1 as LGHDT and CDR2 as YNNKEL (reference sequence). The chain combines TRBV3-1 (or the pseudogene TRBV3-2) with TRBJ1-2, with D maybe TRBD1 (6 bases). The sequenced material came from peripheral blood. The sequence was collected from a man aged 18 to 35 with acute or convalescent COVID-19. The CDR3 region is CASSQLGGEGYGYTF. In nucleotides, the CDR3 is TGTGCCAGCAGCCAGCTTGGGGGCGAAGGCTATGGCTACACCTTC.